One and the same sample provided the 22 T cell receptor beta chains below, sequenced in a study of shared clonotypes between healthy human individuals (dated by TCRdb to about 2020). For the CD8 naive samples, CD45RO-negative cells were positively selected for CCR7, yielding a CD45RA+CCR7+ population from which TemRA cells were excluded. The library was made by the immunoSEQ multiplex PCR assay. In TCRdb, the immuneACCESS table is reduced to in-frame sequences with V and J assigned. These tables do not hold every clone; where another copy was compared, an unresolved V gene accounts for under half, and the others remain unexplained. The sample data list about 580,000 clones, and about 98% of these were observed just once. The biggest ten clones account for 0.3% of the sample. The sequenced sample consisted of naive CD8+ T cells sorted from blood. The cell subset or site tag for this specimen amounts to: CD45RA+CCR7+. The receptors were sampled from a man aged 30 to 45 in good health.

This chain joins TRBV2 and TRBJ2-6, with D possibly matching TRBD2 (6 bases). CDR1 SNHLY and CDR2 FYNNEI come from the germline V gene. The germline V and J ends were trimmed by 4 bases and 1 base, with 14 bases remaining between them. This CDR3 has 17 residues. The CDR3 spells CASSVVRGASGANVLTF. The CDR3 bases are TGTGCCAGCAGTGTAGTGCGGGGTGCGTCTGGGGCCAACGTCCTGACTTTC.

The chain links TRBV29-1 to TRBJ2-1, with 11 bases lining up with TRBD2. There are 16 residues in the CDR3. Trimming took 7 bases from V and 0 from J; bases not matched to a gene: 8. CDR1 is SQVTM, CDR2 ANQGSEA, per germline. The CDR3 DNA is TGCAGCGCCTCGGGACTAGCGGACAGCTCCTACAATGAGCAGTTCTTC. It yields the protein CSASGLADSSYNEQFF.

This clone is a singleton in its sample. The rearrangement links TRBV5-1 to TRBJ2-1; D call uncertain. The length of the CDR3 is 13 residues. Germline V gene data show CDR1 as SGHRS and CDR2 as YFSETQ. Trimming shortened V by 0 bases and J by 4 bases, and 5 bases separated the two germline ends. CDR3 sequence (DNA): TGCGCCAGCAGCTTGGACATGTACAATGAGCAGTTCTTC. The encoded protein is CASSLDMYNEQFF.

The chain carries TRBV27 and TRBJ2-1; 9 bases map to TRBD1. CDR1 is MNHEY and CDR2 is SMNVEV in the germline V gene (reference sequence). V trimming: 8 bases; J trimming: 7 bases; junction bases outside the gene matches: 9. CDR3 length: 14 amino acids. The CDR3 spells CASATGGRSNEQFF. The CDR3 DNA reads as TGTGCCAGCGCCACAGGGGGCCGATCTAATGAGCAGTTCTTC.

J is TRBJ2-7 and V is TRBV10-3; D is undetermined. The CDR3 extends over 14 amino acids. The germline V and J ends were trimmed by 5 bases and 4 bases, with 15 bases remaining between them. From germline, CDR1 is ENHRY and CDR2 SYGVKD. The CDR3 spells CAISPVLLAYEQYF. In nucleotides, the CDR3 is TGTGCCATCAGTCCCGTCCTCTTGGCATACGAGCAGTACTTC.

The chain recombines TRBV6-1 with TRBJ1-5, with D unresolved. CDR3 length: 12 amino acids. Per the germline V gene, CDR1 is MNHNS and CDR2 is SASEGT. V dropped 0 bases and J dropped 12 bases, with 9 bases sitting between them. The CDR3: CASSEAVAIQHF. The CDR3 DNA reads TGTGCCAGCAGTGAAGCGGTTGCGATCCAGCATTTT.

The gene calls are TRBV6-1 and TRBJ1-1; tentative D call: TRBD1 (6 bases). Germline CDR1 reads MNHNS; CDR2 reads SASEGT. The CDR3 extends over 15 amino acids. V was clipped by 3 bases and J by 0 bases, with 11 bases between them. The chain's CDR3 is CASSDLGQMNTEAFF. The CDR3 nucleotides are TGTGCCAGCAGTGACTTAGGACAGATGAACACTGAAGCTTTCTTT.

This rearrangement joins TRBV7-9 to TRBJ1-2; 7 bases are shared with TRBD1. V was clipped by 4 bases and J by 6 bases; unmatched bases: 11. CDR3 size: 15 residues. Per germline, CDR1 SEHNR and CDR2 FQNEAQ (reference sequence). In DNA form, the CDR3 reads TGTGCCAGCAGCTCCCCGACAGGGAGAATCAATGGCTACACCTTC. This translates into CASSSPTGRINGYTF.

The V call is TRBV5-1, the J call TRBJ2-1; 9 positions agree with TRBD2. CDR3 length equals 17 residues. Germline V lookup: CDR1 SGHRS, CDR2 YFSETQ. The J segment lost 0 bases and the V segment lost 0 bases, leaving 4 bases of the junction unmatched. The CDR3 nucleotides read TGCGCCAGCAGCTTGGCTAATAGCGGGAGCTCCTACAATGAGCAGTTCTTC. It codes for CASSLANSGSSYNEQFF.

The V gene is TRBV9, the J gene TRBJ2-5, with TRBD2 matching over 8 bases. The CDR3 sequence is 16 residues long. Germline assignment: CDR1 SGDLS and CDR2 YYNGEE. The junction had 9 bases not matched to a gene; V was cut back by 3 bases and J by 2 bases. CDR3 DNA sequence: TGTGCCAGCAGCGCCTGGGGAGCGGGAGCTCAAGAGACCCAGTACTTC. This codes for CASSAWGAGAQETQYF.

The chain is built from TRBV10-3 and TRBJ2-7; 16 bases align to TRBD2. V gave up 4 bases and J gave up 4 bases; unmatched junction bases: 7. Per germline, CDR1 ENHRY and CDR2 SYGVKD. This CDR3 is 17 amino acids long. CDR3 nucleotide sequence: TGTGCCATCAGTGCGGGACTAGCGGGAGGGAATAGGTACGAGCAGTACTTC. It translates to CAISAGLAGGNRYEQYF.

The rearrangement uses TRBV4-1 and TRBJ2-7, with D tentatively TRBD1 (5 bases). The germline V gene encodes CDR1 MGHRA and CDR2 YSYEKL. V was pared by 1 base and J by 2 bases, with 12 bases between. The CDR3 totals 15 residues. CDR3 sequence reads: CASSQVDSSTYEQYF. The CDR3 bases are TGCGCCAGCAGCCAAGTCGACAGCAGTACCTACGAGCAGTACTTC.

The chain combines TRBV2 with TRBJ1-5; 9 positions match TRBD1. The CDR3 is made up of 17 amino acids. CDR1 is SNHLY, CDR2 FYNNEI, per germline. The V and J ends lost 6 bases and 1 base, in that order; junction bases with no gene match: 10. CDR3 coding DNA: TGTGCCAGCAGCCATGCACCGGGACAGGGAAGCAATCAGCCCCAGCATTTT. Translating it yields CASSHAPGQGSNQPQHF.

J is TRBJ2-7 and V is TRBV29-1; D perhaps matches TRBD2 (5 bases). The CDR3 contains 10 residues. In germline, CDR1 is SQVTM, CDR2 ANQGSEA. Trimming cost V 3 bases and J 7 bases, with 7 bases left between them. The DNA of the CDR3 is TGCAGCGTTGAGTCGGGGGAGCAGTACTTC. Translating gives CSVESGEQYF.

The rearrangement links TRBV29-1 to TRBJ2-7; D call uncertain. Germline CDR1 and CDR2: SQVTM and ANQGSEA. The CDR3 extends over 11 amino acids. V was shortened by 7 bases and J by 3 bases, with 10 bases between the two germline ends. The CDR3, as DNA: TGCAGCGGTAACATCGGCTACGAGCAGTACTTC. Translated, it gives CSGNIGYEQYF.

The chain uses TRBV11-2 and TRBJ2-4; D gene uncertain. Trimming cost V 1 base and J 5 bases, with 12 bases left between them. Germline V gives CDR1 SGHAT, CDR2 FQNNGV. The CDR3 length is 15 residues. The CDR3 loop reads CASSLGGSSENIQYF. Here the CDR3 DNA reads TGTGCCAGCAGCTTAGGTGGAAGCTCGGAAAACATTCAGTACTTC.

This clone was recorded once. V is TRBV5-4 and J is TRBJ2-7, with 7 bases identical to TRBD2. The CDR3 is 15 amino acids. Germline CDR1 SGHNT, CDR2 YYREEE (reference sequence). V trimming: 5 bases; J trimming: 2 bases; junction bases outside the gene matches: 10. The CDR3 nucleotides read TGTGCCAGCAGTCCCCCTGGGAGGGCCCCCTACGAGCAGTACTTC. This codes for CASSPPGRAPYEQYF.

The chain combines TRBV13 with TRBJ2-3; 7 nucleotides agree with TRBD2. Trimming took 0 bases from V and 4 from J; bases not matched to a gene: 1. Per the germline V gene, CDR1 is PRHDT and CDR2 is FYEKMQ (reference sequence). The length of the CDR3 is 14 residues. The CDR3 DNA reads as TGTGCCAGCAGCTTAGGCGCGGGAGCAGATACGCAGTATTTT. This translates into CASSLGAGADTQYF.

The rearrangement uses TRBV7-9 and TRBJ2-1; tentatively, D is TRBD1 (6 bases). CDR1 SEHNR and CDR2 FQNEAQ come from the germline V gene (reference sequence). Trimming removed 1 base at V and 5 bases at J, with 9 bases between. The CDR3 runs 14 residues. In DNA, the CDR3 is TGTGCCAGCAGCTTAGGGACAGATAACAATGAGCAGTTCTTC. Residues: CASSLGTDNNEQFF.

The chain employs TRBV5-4 and TRBJ1-1; 8 bases are a match to TRBD1. The CDR3 consists of 14 residues. The germline V gene encodes CDR1 SGHNT and CDR2 YYREEE (reference sequence). J was trimmed by 4 bases and V by 4 bases; bases with no gene match: 6. CDR3 in amino acids: CASSTDRVLTEAFF. The CDR3 bases are TGTGCCAGCAGCACGGACAGGGTACTCACTGAAGCTTTCTTT.

The chain combines TRBV5-1 with TRBJ2-5; perhaps TRBD1 as D (6 bases). Germline lookup yields CDR1 SGHRS and CDR2 YFSETQ. V shed 4 bases and J shed 3 bases, with 10 bases lying between them. The CDR3 covers 13 residues. CDR3 nucleotides: TGCGCCAGCAGCCCGCGGACAGAAGAGACCCAGTACTTC. It encodes CASSPRTEETQYF.

The CDR3: CASSSTGTGTHEQYF. The CDR3 nucleotides are TGTGCCAGCAGCTCGACCGGGACAGGGACCCACGAGCAGTACTTC. The chain links TRBV7-8 to TRBJ2-7; 9 bases agree with TRBD1. Germline V lookup: CDR1 SGHVS, CDR2 FQNEAQ. The CDR3 contains 15 residues. V trimming: 4 bases; J trimming: 5 bases; junction bases outside the gene matches: 9. Full variable domain (missing parts from reference TRBV7-8 and TRBJ2-7): GAGVSQSPRYKVAKRGQDVALRCDPISGHVSLFWYQQALGQGPEFLTYFQNEAQLDKSGLPSDRFFAERPEGSVSTLKIQRTQQEDSAVYLCASSSTGTGTHEQYFGPGTRLTVT.